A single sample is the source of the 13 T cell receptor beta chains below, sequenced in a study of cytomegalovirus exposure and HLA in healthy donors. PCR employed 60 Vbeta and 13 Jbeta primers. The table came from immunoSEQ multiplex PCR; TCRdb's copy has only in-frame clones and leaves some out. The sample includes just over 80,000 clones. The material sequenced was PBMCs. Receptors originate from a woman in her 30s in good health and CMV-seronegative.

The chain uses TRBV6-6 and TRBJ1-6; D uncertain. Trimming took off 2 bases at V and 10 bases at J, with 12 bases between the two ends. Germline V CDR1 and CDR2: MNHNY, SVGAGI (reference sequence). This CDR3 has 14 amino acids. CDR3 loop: CASSYREAGSPLHF. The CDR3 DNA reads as TGTGCCAGCAGTTACAGGGAGGCCGGCTCACCCCTCCACTTT.

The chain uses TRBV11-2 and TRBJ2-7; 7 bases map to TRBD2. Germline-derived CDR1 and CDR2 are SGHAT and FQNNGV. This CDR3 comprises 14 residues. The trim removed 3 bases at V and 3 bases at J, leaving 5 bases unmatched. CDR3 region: CASSFSGRNYEQYF. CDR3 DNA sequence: TGTGCCAGCAGCTTTAGCGGGCGAAACTACGAGCAGTACTTC. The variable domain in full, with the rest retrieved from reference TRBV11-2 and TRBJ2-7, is EAGVAQSPRYKIIEKRQSVAFWCNPISGHATLYWYQQILGQGPKLLIQFQNNGVVDDSQLPKDRFSAERLKGVDSTLKIQPAKLEDSAVYLCASSFSGRNYEQYFGPGTRLTVT.

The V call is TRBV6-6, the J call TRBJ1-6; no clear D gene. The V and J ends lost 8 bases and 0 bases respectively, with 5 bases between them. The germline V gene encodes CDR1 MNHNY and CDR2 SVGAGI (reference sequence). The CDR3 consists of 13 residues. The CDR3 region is CASQDSYNSPLHF. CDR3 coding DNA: TGTGCCAGCCAGGACTCCTATAATTCACCCCTCCACTTT.

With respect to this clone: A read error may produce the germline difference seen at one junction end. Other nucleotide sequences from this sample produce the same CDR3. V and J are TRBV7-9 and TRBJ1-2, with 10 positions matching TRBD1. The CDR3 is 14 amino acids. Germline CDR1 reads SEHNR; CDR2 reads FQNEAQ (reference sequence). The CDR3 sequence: CASSYGGTGDYLSF. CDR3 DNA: TGTGCCAGCAGCTATGGAGGGACAGGGGATTACCTCTCCTTC.

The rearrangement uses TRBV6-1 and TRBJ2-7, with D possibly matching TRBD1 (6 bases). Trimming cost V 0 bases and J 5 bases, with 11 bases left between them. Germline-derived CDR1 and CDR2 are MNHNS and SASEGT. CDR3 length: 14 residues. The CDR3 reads CASSEADGGHEQYF. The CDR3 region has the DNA TGTGCCAGCAGTGAAGCCGATGGGGGCCACGAGCAGTACTTC.

CDR3 in DNA: TGTGCCTGGAGTCTATCGACAGGGAAAAGCTCACCCCTCCACTTT. Its protein is CAWSLSTGKSSPLHF. This sequence joins TRBV30 and TRBJ1-6; 7 bases map to TRBD1. This CDR3 is 15 amino acids long. With 2 bases clipped from V and 10 bases from J, the junction kept 11 bases outside the gene matches. Germline CDR1 GTSNPN, CDR2 SVGIG (reference sequence).

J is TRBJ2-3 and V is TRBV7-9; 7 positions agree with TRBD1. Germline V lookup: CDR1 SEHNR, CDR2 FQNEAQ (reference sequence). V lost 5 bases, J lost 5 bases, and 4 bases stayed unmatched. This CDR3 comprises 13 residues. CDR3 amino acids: CASSAPGGDTQYF. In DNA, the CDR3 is TGTGCCAGCAGCGCGCCAGGGGGAGATACGCAGTATTTT.

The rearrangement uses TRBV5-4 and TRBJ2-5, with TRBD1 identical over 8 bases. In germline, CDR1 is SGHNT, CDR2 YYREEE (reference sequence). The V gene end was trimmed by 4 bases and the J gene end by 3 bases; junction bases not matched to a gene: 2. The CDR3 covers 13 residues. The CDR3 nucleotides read TGTGCCAGCAGCCCGACAGGGGAAGAGACCCAGTACTTC. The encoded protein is CASSPTGEETQYF.

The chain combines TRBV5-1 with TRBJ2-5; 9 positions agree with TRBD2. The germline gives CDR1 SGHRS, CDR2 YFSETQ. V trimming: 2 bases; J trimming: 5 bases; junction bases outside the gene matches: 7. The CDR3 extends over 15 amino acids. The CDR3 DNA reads TGCGCCAGCAGCTTTGGGCTAGCGGGGTCGGAGACCCAGTACTTC. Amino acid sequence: CASSFGLAGSETQYF.

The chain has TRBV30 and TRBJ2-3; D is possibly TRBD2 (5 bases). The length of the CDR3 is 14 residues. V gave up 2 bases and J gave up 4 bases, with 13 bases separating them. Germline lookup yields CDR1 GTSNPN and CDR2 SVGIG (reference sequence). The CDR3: CAWSLLVGADTQYF. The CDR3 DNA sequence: TGTGCCTGGAGTCTTCTGGTCGGGGCAGATACGCAGTATTTT.

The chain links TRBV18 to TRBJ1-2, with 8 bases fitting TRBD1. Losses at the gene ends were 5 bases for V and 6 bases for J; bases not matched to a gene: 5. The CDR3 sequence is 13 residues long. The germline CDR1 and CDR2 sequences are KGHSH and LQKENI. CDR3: CASSRQGKDGYTF. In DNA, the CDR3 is TGTGCCAGCTCAAGACAGGGGAAGGATGGCTACACCTTC.

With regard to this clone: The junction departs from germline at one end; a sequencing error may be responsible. The CDR3 DNA reads as TGTGCCAGTAGTGCCGTAAACACTGAAGCTTTCTTT. Translated: CASSAVNTEAFF. This chain connects TRBV2 to TRBJ1-1, with D hard to call. This CDR3 comprises 12 residues. Germline CDR1 and CDR2: SNHLY and FYNNEI.

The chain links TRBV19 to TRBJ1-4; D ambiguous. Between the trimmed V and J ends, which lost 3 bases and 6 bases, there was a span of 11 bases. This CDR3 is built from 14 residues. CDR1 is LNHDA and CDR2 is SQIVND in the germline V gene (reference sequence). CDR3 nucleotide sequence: TGTGCCAGTAGTATTGACCGGGTTGATGAAAAACTGTTTTTT. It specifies CASSIDRVDEKLFF.